This entry describes one T cell receptor (beta chain). Produced via immunoSEQ multiplex PCR; TCRdb's table is partial and in-frame only. Altogether just under 550,000 clones are present, approximately 78% being singletons, with the ten largest covering 0.013%. This entry is derived from a study of shared T cell receptors in the human thymus. The CDR3 is 17 residues long. CDR1 is MDHEN, CDR2 SYDVKM, per germline. The V and J ends lost 6 bases and 6 bases, in that order; junction bases with no gene match: 14. The data also belong to a second study, concerning human thymus T cells. That investigation notes: Donation came from healthy Finnish infants having corrective surgery for congenital heart defects. Resections from corrective heart surgery supplied the thymus tissue. An apparent bias in V and J gene usage was seen in thymic and blood repertoires.

J is TRBJ1-6 and V is TRBV28; TRBD1 matches 7 bases. The sequenced material came from thymocytes. The TCR sequence derives from a boy less than two years old with a congenital heart defect. This CDR3 is CASRPGDRDSFNSPLHF. The CDR3 region has the DNA TGTGCCAGCAGACCCGGGGACCGGGACAGTTTTAATTCACCCCTCCACTTT.